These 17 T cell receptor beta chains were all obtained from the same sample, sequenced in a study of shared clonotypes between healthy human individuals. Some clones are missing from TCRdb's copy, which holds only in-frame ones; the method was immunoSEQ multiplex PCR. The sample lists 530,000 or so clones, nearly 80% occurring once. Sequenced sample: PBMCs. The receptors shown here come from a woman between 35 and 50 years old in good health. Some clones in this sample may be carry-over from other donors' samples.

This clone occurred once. CDR3 nucleotide sequence: TGCAGCGTTGGATCGACTAGCAACTACGAGCAGTACTTC. Its translation: CSVGSTSNYEQYF. The rearrangement uses TRBV29-1 and TRBJ2-7, with 7 bases matching TRBD2. J lost 3 bases, V lost 4 bases, and 6 bases had no gene match. The CDR3 length is 13 residues. CDR1 SQVTM and CDR2 ANQGSEA come from the germline V gene.

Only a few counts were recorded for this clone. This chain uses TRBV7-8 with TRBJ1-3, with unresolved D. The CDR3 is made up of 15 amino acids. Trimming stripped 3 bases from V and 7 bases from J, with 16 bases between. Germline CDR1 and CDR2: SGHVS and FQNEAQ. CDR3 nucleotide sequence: TGTGCCAGCAGCTTCGGCCCTAACCGCCCCAACACCATATATTTT. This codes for CASSFGPNRPNTIYF.

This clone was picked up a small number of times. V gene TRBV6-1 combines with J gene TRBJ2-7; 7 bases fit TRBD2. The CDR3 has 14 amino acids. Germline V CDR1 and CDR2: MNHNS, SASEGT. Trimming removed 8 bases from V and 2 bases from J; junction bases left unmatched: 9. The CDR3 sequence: CASLRDYATYEQYF. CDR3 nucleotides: TGTGCCAGCCTCCGGGACTATGCCACCTACGAGCAGTACTTC.

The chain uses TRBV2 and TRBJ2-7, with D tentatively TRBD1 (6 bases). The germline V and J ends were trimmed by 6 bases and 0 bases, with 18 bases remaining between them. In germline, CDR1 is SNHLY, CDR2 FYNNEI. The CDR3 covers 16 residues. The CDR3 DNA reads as TGTGCCAGCAGACAGACCGCGACAGGCAGCTCCTACGAGCAGTACTTC. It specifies CASRQTATGSSYEQYF.

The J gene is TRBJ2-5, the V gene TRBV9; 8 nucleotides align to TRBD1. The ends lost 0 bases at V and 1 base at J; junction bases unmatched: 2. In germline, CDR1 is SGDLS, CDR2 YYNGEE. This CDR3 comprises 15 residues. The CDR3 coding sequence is TGTGCCAGCAGCGTAGGGGGACAGGTCCAAGAGACCCAGTACTTC. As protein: CASSVGGQVQETQYF.

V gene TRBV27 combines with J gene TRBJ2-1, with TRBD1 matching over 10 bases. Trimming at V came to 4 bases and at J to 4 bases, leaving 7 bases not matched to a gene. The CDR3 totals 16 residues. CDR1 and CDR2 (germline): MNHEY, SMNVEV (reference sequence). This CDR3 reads CASSSTGDRGYNEQFF. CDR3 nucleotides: TGTGCCAGCAGTTCTACAGGGGACAGGGGTTACAATGAGCAGTTCTTC.

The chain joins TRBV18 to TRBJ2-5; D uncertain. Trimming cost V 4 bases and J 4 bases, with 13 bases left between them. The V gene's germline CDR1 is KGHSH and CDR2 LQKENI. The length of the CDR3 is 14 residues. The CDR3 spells CASSRAPKGETQYF. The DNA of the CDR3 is TGTGCCAGCTCACGGGCCCCCAAGGGAGAGACCCAGTACTTC.

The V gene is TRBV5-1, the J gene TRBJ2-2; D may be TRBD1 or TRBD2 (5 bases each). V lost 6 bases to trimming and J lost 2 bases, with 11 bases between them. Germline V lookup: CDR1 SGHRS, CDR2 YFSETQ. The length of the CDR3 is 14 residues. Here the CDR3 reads CASKSGTNTGELFF. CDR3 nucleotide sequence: TGCGCCAGCAAATCCGGGACCAACACCGGGGAGCTGTTTTTT.

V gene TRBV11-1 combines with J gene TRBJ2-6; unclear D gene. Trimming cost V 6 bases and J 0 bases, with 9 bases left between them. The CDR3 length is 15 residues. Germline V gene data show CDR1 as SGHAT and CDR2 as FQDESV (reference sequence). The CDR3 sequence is CASSDRISGANVLTF. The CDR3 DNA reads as TGTGCCAGCAGTGACCGGATCTCTGGGGCCAACGTCCTGACTTTC. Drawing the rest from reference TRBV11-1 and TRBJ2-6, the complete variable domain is EAEVAQSPRYKITEKSQAVAFWCDPISGHATLYWYRQILGQGPELLVQFQDESVVDDSQLPKDRFSAERLKGVDSTLKIQPAELGDSAMYLCASSDRISGANVLTFGAGSRLTVL.

The CDR3 DNA reads TGTGCCAGCAGCGTAGGAGACAGGGGGAGGGAGTACTTC. As protein: CASSVGDRGREYF. The chain joins TRBV9 to TRBJ2-5; 9 bases agree with TRBD1. Losses at the gene ends were 0 bases for V and 12 bases for J; bases not matched to a gene: 6. The CDR3 is 13 residues long. CDR1 is SGDLS, CDR2 YYNGEE, per germline.

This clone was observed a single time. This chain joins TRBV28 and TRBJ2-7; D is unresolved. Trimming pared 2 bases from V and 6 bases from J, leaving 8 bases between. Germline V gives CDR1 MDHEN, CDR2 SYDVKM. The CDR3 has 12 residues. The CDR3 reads CASSLGLREQYF. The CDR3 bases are TGTGCCAGCAGTTTAGGTCTTCGCGAGCAGTACTTC.

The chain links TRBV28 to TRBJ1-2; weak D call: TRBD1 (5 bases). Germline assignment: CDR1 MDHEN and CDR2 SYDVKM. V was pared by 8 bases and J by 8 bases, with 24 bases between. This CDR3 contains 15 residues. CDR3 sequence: CASVTGTKISYGYTF. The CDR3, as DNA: TGTGCCAGCGTCACCGGGACGAAAATATCCTACGGCTACACCTTC.

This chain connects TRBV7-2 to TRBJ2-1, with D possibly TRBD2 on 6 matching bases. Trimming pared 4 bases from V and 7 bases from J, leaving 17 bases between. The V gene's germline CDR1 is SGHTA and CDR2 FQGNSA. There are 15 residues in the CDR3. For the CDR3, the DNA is TGTGCCAGCAGCTCCGGGACTTGGGGGTATAATGAGCAGTTCTTC. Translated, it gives CASSSGTWGYNEQFF.

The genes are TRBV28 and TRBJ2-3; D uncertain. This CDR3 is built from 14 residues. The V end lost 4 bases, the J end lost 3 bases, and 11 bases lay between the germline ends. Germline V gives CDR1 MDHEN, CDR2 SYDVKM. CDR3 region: CASSYKQQTDTQYF. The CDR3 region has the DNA TGTGCCAGCAGTTATAAACAGCAGACAGATACGCAGTATTTT. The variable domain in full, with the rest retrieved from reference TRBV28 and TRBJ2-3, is DVKVTQSSRYLVKRTGEKVFLECVQDMDHENMFWYRQDPGLGLRLIYFSYDVKMKEKGDIPEGYSVSREKKERFSLILESASTNQTSMYLCASSYKQQTDTQYFGPGTRLTVL.

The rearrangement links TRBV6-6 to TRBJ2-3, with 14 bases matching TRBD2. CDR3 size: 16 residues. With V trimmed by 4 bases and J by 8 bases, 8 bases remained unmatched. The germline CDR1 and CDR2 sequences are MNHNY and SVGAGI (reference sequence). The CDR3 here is CASSSNPGLAGVTQYF. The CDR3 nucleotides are TGTGCCAGCAGTTCAAACCCGGGACTAGCGGGAGTTACGCAGTATTTT.

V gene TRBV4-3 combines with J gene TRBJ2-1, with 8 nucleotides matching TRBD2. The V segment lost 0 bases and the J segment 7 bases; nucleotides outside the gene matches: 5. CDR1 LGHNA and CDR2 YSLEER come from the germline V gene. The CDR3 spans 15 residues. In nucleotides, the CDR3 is TGCGCCAGCAGCCAAGATAGCGGGAACGGGAATGAGCAGTTCTTC. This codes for CASSQDSGNGNEQFF.

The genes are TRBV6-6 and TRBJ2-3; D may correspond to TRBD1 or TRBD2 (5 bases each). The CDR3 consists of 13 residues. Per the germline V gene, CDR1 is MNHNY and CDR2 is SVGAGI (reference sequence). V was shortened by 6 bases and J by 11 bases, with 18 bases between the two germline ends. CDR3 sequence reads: CASSGTAEVEQYF. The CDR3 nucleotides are TGTGCCAGCAGCGGGACCGCGGAAGTAGAGCAGTATTTT.